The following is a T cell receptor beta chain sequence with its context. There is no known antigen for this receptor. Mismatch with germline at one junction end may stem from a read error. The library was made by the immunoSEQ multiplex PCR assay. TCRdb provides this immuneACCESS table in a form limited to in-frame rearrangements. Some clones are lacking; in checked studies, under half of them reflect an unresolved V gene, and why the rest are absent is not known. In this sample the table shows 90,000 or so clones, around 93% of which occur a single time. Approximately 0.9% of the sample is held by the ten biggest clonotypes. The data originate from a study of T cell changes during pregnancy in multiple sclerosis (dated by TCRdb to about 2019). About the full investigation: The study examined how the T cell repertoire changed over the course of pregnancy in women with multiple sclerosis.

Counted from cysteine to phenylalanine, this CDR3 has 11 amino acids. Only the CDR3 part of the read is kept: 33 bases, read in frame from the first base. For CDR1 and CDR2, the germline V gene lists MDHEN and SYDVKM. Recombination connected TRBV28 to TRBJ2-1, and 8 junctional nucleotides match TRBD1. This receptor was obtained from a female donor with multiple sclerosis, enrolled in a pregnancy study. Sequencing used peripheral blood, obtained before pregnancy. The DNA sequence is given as TGTGCCAGCAGCTCCGACAGGGGTATAATCTTC. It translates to CASSSDRGIIF.